These 9 T cell receptor beta chains were all obtained from the same sample, sequenced in a study of T-cell memory formation after mild COVID-19. TCRdb fed the 5' RACE reads into MiXCR, producing one record per CDR3 protein. The sample has 130,000 to 150,000 distinct CDR3 sequences, 15% to 20% seen once. The source material was PBMCs or a T cell subset sorted from them (not recorded which). These receptors were obtained from an adult woman who had mild COVID-19 (a few samples of this study predate the infection). Cell type and time point are not known.

There are many counts of this clonotype. V and J are TRBV24-1 and TRBJ2-1, with D unclear. This CDR3 contains 13 residues. From germline, CDR1 is KGHDR and CDR2 SFDVKD. The V end was cut by 2 bases, the J end by 7 bases, with 8 bases between. The CDR3 DNA reads as TGTGCCACCAGTGATTCTGATAGGAATGAGCAGTTCTTC. This encodes CATSDSDRNEQFF.

A few counts support this clonotype. V is TRBV20-1 and J is TRBJ1-2; 7 bases fit TRBD1. The CDR3 runs 13 residues. V was pared by 5 bases and J by 7 bases, with 10 bases of the junction left unmatched. Germline CDR1 is DFQATT and CDR2 is SNEGSKA (reference sequence). The CDR3 sequence: CSAAQGLAGGYTF. DNA of the CDR3: TGCAGTGCTGCACAGGGGCTCGCCGGTGGCTACACCTTC.

This clonotype came up a few times. V gene TRBV5-1 combines with J gene TRBJ2-5; D may be TRBD2 (6 bases). The CDR3 has 13 amino acids. The germline V gene has CDR1 SGHRS and CDR2 YFSETQ. The V gene lost 1 base and the J gene lost 5 bases, with 9 bases spanning the gap. CDR3 in DNA: TGCGCCAGCAGCTTGATTGGGGGGGAGACCCAGTACTTC. Amino acid sequence: CASSLIGGETQYF.

The gene calls are TRBV7-3 and TRBJ2-7, with 9 bases lining up with TRBD2. Germline lookup yields CDR1 SGHTA and CDR2 FQGTGA. The V gene end was trimmed by 5 bases and the J gene end by 6 bases; junction bases not matched to a gene: 5. CDR3 length: 13 residues. This CDR3 is CASSPRGGVEQYF. The CDR3 nucleotides are TGTGCCAGCAGCCCGCGGGGGGGTGTCGAGCAGTACTTC. The full variable domain, with the rest looked up from reference TRBV7-3 and TRBJ2-7, is GAGVSQTPSNKVTEKGKYVELRCDPISGHTALYWYRQSLGQGPEFLIYFQGTGAADDSGLPNDRFFAVRPEGSVSTLKIQRTERGDSAVYLCASSPRGGVEQYFGPGTRLTVT.

There are a few counts of this clonotype. The chain joins TRBV7-9 to TRBJ1-1; D perhaps matches TRBD1 (5 bases). Germline V gives CDR1 SEHNR, CDR2 FQNEAQ (reference sequence). Trimming left V 5 bases short and J 4 bases short, with 14 bases between. This CDR3 has 14 amino acids. In nucleotides, the CDR3 is TGTGCCAGCAGCGTAGGAGCAGGGTCCACTGAAGCTTTCTTT. Protein sequence: CASSVGAGSTEAFF. The variable domain in full, with the rest retrieved from reference TRBV7-9 and TRBJ1-1, is DTGVSQNPRHKITKRGQNVTFRCDPISEHNRLYWYRQTLGQGPEFLTYFQNEAQLEKSRLLSDRFSAERPKGSFSTLEIQRTEQGDSAMYLCASSVGAGSTEAFFGQGTRLTVV.

A few counts support this clonotype. This chain uses TRBV7-3 with TRBJ2-3, with D perhaps matching TRBD1 (6 bases). The CDR3 consists of 15 residues. Trimming removed 5 bases from V and 5 bases from J, with 17 bases in between. Per germline, CDR1 SGHTA and CDR2 FQGTGA. Written as DNA, the CDR3 is TGTGCCAGCAGCCCCGGGCCAGGGGCCGGAGATACGCAGTATTTT. It translates to CASSPGPGAGDTQYF.

This clonotype was picked up a small number of times. The V call is TRBV11-2, the J call TRBJ1-4; the match to TRBD1 covers 8 bases. V lost 5 bases and J lost 0; bases outside the gene matches: 5. In germline, CDR1 is SGHAT, CDR2 FQNNGV. This CDR3 contains 16 residues. The CDR3 sequence is CASSQGQAATNEKLFF. CDR3 in DNA: TGTGCCAGCAGCCAGGGACAGGCTGCAACTAATGAAAAACTGTTTTTT.

Concerning this clonotype: The CDR3 ends on some other residue instead of the conserved phenylalanine or tryptophan, so this is likely a read error. V gene TRBV6-5 combines with J gene TRBJ1-1, with D unresolved. The CDR3 extends over 14 amino acids. The germline V gene encodes CDR1 MNHEY and CDR2 SVGAGI. Trimming stripped 6 bases from V and 1 base from J, with 12 bases between. The CDR3 DNA is TGTGCCAGCAGGCCAAAAGGTGGGAACACTGAAGCTTTCCTT. This translates into CASRPKGGNTEAFL.

The gene calls are TRBV7-9 and TRBJ2-6, with D unresolved. This CDR3 is 13 amino acids long. V lost 2 bases and J lost 8, with 7 bases in between. Germline CDR1 SEHNR, CDR2 FQNEAQ (reference sequence). CDR3 sequence: CASSLSWSNVLTF. The CDR3 DNA follows: TGTGCCAGCAGCTTAAGTTGGTCCAACGTCCTGACTTTC.